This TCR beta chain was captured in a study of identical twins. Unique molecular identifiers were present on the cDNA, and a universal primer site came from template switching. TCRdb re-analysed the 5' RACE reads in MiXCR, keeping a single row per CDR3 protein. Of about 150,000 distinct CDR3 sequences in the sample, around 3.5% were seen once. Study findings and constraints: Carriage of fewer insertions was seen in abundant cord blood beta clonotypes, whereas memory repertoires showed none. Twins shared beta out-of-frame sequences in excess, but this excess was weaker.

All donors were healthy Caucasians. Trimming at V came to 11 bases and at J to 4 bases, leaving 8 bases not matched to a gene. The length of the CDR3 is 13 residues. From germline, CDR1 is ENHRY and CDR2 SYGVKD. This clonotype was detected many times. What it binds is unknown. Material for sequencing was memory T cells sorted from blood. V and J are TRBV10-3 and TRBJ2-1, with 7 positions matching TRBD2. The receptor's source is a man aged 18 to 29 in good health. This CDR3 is CASLADPYNEQFF. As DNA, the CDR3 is TGTGCCTCTCTAGCGGATCCATACAATGAGCAGTTCTTC.